Each of the 26 T cell receptor beta chains below was sequenced from the same sample in a study of PD-1 blockade in classical Hodgkin lymphoma (dated by TCRdb to 2020 to 2022). The sample's time point label, in plain terms: newly diagnosed, previously untreated cHL patient sample. Libraries were built with the immunoSEQ multiplex PCR assay. In its TCRdb copy, this immuneACCESS table keeps in-frame sequences only and misses some clones. Where compared with another copy, unresolved V genes explain less than half of these, and the others have no known cause. This sample has tens of thousands of clones in its table, and approximately 95% of those were observed once. The ten largest clones capture less than 5% of the sample. Sequenced input: peripheral blood mononuclear cells (PBMCs). The origin of the receptors is a human donor with classical Hodgkin lymphoma.

CDR3 amino acids: CASSFTGGNYGYTF. The CDR3 DNA reads TGTGCCAGCAGTTTCACAGGGGGCAACTATGGCTACACCTTC. The chain couples TRBV6-5 to TRBJ1-2; 9 bases are shared with TRBD1. The V gene end was trimmed by 4 bases and the J gene end by 2 bases; junction bases not matched to a gene: 2. In germline, CDR1 is MNHEY, CDR2 SVGAGI. This CDR3 spans 14 amino acids.

The CDR3 nucleotides are TGTGCCAGCAGCTCCGGGGTCGGTACTGAAGCTTTCTTT. Translation: CASSSGVGTEAFF. The chain recombines TRBV7-2 with TRBJ1-1; no clear D. This CDR3 region has 13 residues. CDR1 SGHTA and CDR2 FQGNSA come from the germline V gene. The V and J ends lost 4 bases and 5 bases respectively, with 11 bases between them.

The rearrangement links TRBV9 to TRBJ2-1; 8 bases are shared with TRBD2. CDR1 is SGDLS and CDR2 is YYNGEE in the germline V gene. With V trimmed by 0 bases and J by 4 bases, 3 bases remained unmatched. This CDR3 spans 15 amino acids. CDR3 region: CASSVGGGNYNEQFF. The CDR3, as DNA: TGTGCCAGCAGCGTAGGCGGGGGGAATTACAATGAGCAGTTCTTC.

J is TRBJ2-7 and V is TRBV5-8; TRBD2 might be the D (7 bases). The germline V and J ends were trimmed by 6 bases and 6 bases, with 19 bases remaining between them. CDR1 is SGHTS, CDR2 YDEGEE, per germline. The CDR3 has 14 amino acids. DNA of the CDR3: TGTGCCAGCATAAGGGGGGCGGGAGAAGTCGAGCAGTACTTC. Translation: CASIRGAGEVEQYF.

The chain couples TRBV27 to TRBJ1-2; D remains ambiguous. Germline V gene lookup returns CDR1 MNHEY and CDR2 SMNVEV (reference sequence). The CDR3 covers 14 residues. V lost 5 bases and J 4 bases, leaving 14 bases between the germline ends. The CDR3 sequence is CASSPGGVSYGYTF. CDR3 bases: TGTGCCAGCAGTCCAGGTGGGGTCAGCTATGGCTACACCTTC.

The genes are TRBV4-1 and TRBJ1-5, with D possibly being TRBD1 (5 bases). Trimming pared 0 bases from V and 1 base from J, leaving 19 bases between. Per germline, CDR1 MGHRA and CDR2 YSYEKL. The CDR3 has 19 residues. CDR3 residues: CASSQDWGGRVWSNQPQHF. The CDR3 DNA reads as TGCGCCAGCAGCCAAGATTGGGGGGGGAGGGTCTGGAGCAATCAGCCCCAGCATTTT.

The chain joins TRBV4-2 to TRBJ1-2, with no clear D. CDR3 length equals 14 residues. V dropped 0 bases and J dropped 5 bases, with 10 bases sitting between them. CDR1 is LGHNA, CDR2 YNFKEQ, per germline. CDR3 in amino acids: CASSQETRSYGYTF. The CDR3 nucleotides read TGTGCCAGCAGCCAAGAGACCAGATCGTATGGCTACACCTTC.

This chain joins TRBV7-9 and TRBJ2-1; the D gene is possibly TRBD1 (5 bases). Trimming removed 0 bases from V and 8 bases from J, with 26 bases in between. The germline CDR1 and CDR2 sequences are SEHNR and FQNEAQ (reference sequence). The CDR3 runs to 19 residues. The CDR3 DNA reads as TGTGCCAGCAGCTTAGCGGGGCAGGGCCCATCGGCATTCCTCTATGAGCAGTTCTTC. Amino acids: CASSLAGQGPSAFLYEQFF.

This clone was observed once. The rearrangement links TRBV10-3 to TRBJ1-5; maybe TRBD1 (5 bases). Trimming removed 0 bases from V and 4 bases from J, with 10 bases in between. This CDR3 region has 15 residues. CDR1 and CDR2 (germline): ENHRY, SYGVKD. CDR3 sequence reads: CAISESRGGNQPQHF. Written as DNA, the CDR3 is TGTGCCATCAGTGAGTCTCGGGGGGGGAATCAGCCCCAGCATTTT.

V usage is TRBV4-2 and J usage is TRBJ2-5; no reliable D call. The ends were cut back, 4 bases at V and 1 base at J, with 10 bases in the middle. The CDR3 contains 14 residues. In germline, CDR1 is LGHNA, CDR2 YNFKEQ. In DNA, the CDR3 is TGTGCCAGCAGCCGTGGTGGGGTCCAAGAGACCCAGTACTTC. Protein sequence: CASSRGGVQETQYF.

This clone was seen only once. The J gene is TRBJ2-1, the V gene TRBV27; TRBD1 matches 9 bases. Germline V gene data show CDR1 as MNHEY and CDR2 as SMNVEV (reference sequence). The J segment lost 4 bases and the V segment lost 5 bases, leaving 6 bases of the junction unmatched. This CDR3 has 15 amino acids. The CDR3 DNA follows: TGTGCCAGCAGTCTATACAGGGGGCCATACAATGAGCAGTTCTTC. It translates to CASSLYRGPYNEQFF.

The chain joins TRBV7-6 to TRBJ1-5; the D gene is possibly TRBD1 (5 bases). This CDR3 comprises 14 residues. In germline, CDR1 is SGHVS, CDR2 FNYEAQ. V was shortened by 3 bases and J by 2 bases, with 8 bases between the two germline ends. The CDR3 is CASSLGGGNQPQHF. CDR3 bases: TGTGCCAGCAGCTTGGGGGGGGGCAATCAGCCCCAGCATTTT.

This clone was detected a few times. The chain is built from TRBV5-1 and TRBJ2-7; 8 positions agree with TRBD2. CDR1 and CDR2 (germline): SGHRS, YFSETQ. The J segment lost 0 bases and the V segment lost 4 bases, leaving 6 bases of the junction unmatched. The CDR3 has 15 residues. CDR3: CASSPRGGASYEQYF. The DNA for the CDR3 is TGCGCCAGCAGCCCCCGGGGGGGGGCCTCCTACGAGCAGTACTTC. Full variable domain (outside the CDR3, taken from reference TRBV5-1 and TRBJ2-7): KAGVTQTPRYLIKTRGQQVTLSCSPISGHRSVSWYQQTPGQGLQFLFEYFSETQRNKGNFPGRFSGRQFSNSRSEMNVSTLELGDSALYLCASSPRGGASYEQYFGPGTRLTVT.

The chain is built from TRBV11-2 and TRBJ1-1; no clear D. The germline V and J ends were trimmed by 2 bases and 8 bases, with 6 bases remaining between them. Germline V gene sequence: CDR1 SGHAT, CDR2 FQNNGV. The CDR3 covers 11 residues. CDR3 bases: TGTGCCAGCAGCTTAAACCCAGAAGCTTTCTTT. This codes for CASSLNPEAFF.

V is TRBV30 and J is TRBJ2-7; D may correspond to TRBD1 or TRBD2 (5 bases each). Trimming shortened V by 0 bases and J by 2 bases, and 11 bases separated the two germline ends. There are 14 residues in the CDR3. Germline assignment: CDR1 GTSNPN and CDR2 SVGIG (reference sequence). The CDR3 coding sequence is TGTGCCTGGAGTGTACGAGGGGTTCCCTACGAGCAGTACTTC. It encodes CAWSVRGVPYEQYF.

This sequence joins TRBV5-1 and TRBJ2-7; no reliable D call. The CDR3 is 14 amino acids. Germline V gene data show CDR1 as SGHRS and CDR2 as YFSETQ. Trimming removed 0 bases from V and 0 bases from J, with 7 bases in between. CDR3 protein: CASSLDVGSYEQYF. The CDR3, as DNA: TGCGCCAGCAGCTTGGATGTCGGCTCCTACGAGCAGTACTTC.

The chain combines TRBV28 with TRBJ2-7; 7 bases agree with TRBD2. Trimming at V came to 4 bases and at J to 4 bases, leaving 4 bases not matched to a gene. Per germline, CDR1 MDHEN and CDR2 SYDVKM. The CDR3 totals 13 residues. This chain's CDR3 is CASSSSGVYEQYF. In DNA, the CDR3 is TGTGCCAGCAGTTCCAGCGGGGTATACGAGCAGTACTTC. The full variable domain, its missing parts supplied by reference TRBV28 and TRBJ2-7, is DVKVTQSSRYLVKRTGEKVFLECVQDMDHENMFWYRQDPGLGLRLIYFSYDVKMKEKGDIPEGYSVSREKKERFSLILESASTNQTSMYLCASSSSGVYEQYFGPGTRLTVT.

This chain connects TRBV12-5 to TRBJ1-1; a possible D gene is TRBD1 (6 bases). Trimming removed 2 bases at V and 1 base at J, with 14 bases between. CDR1 LGHNT and CDR2 FRNRAP come from the germline V gene. CDR3 length: 16 residues. CDR3 region: CASGLPRTVSNTEAFF. The CDR3 coding sequence is TGTGCTAGTGGTTTGCCCAGGACAGTGTCGAACACTGAAGCTTTCTTT.

The chain carries TRBV28 and TRBJ1-6; the D gene is possibly TRBD1 (6 bases). This CDR3 region has 14 residues. V was shortened by 5 bases and J by 9 bases, with 14 bases between the two germline ends. Germline V CDR1 and CDR2: MDHEN, SYDVKM. The CDR3 coding sequence is TGTGCCAGCAGTACTACAGGGTATGGTTCACCCCTCCACTTT. This codes for CASSTTGYGSPLHF.

This clone has a single count. This chain joins TRBV10-2 and TRBJ2-1, with D perhaps matching TRBD1 or TRBD2 (5 bases each). The germline gives CDR1 WSHSY, CDR2 SAAADI. Trimming left V 8 bases short and J 0 bases short, with 17 bases between. The CDR3 spans 16 residues. CDR3 residues: CASPPPGPSSYNEQFF. CDR3 nucleotide sequence: TGCGCCAGCCCGCCCCCGGGGCCGAGCTCCTACAATGAGCAGTTCTTC.

The table lists this clone with a count of one. The rearrangement joins TRBV15 to TRBJ2-7, with 7 bases aligning to TRBD1. CDR3 length: 14 residues. The germline V gene encodes CDR1 LNHNV and CDR2 YYDKDF (reference sequence). The ends lost 3 bases at V and 1 base at J; junction bases unmatched: 3. CDR3: CATSSDRVSYEQYF. CDR3 nucleotide sequence: TGTGCCACCAGCAGCGACAGGGTTTCCTACGAGCAGTACTTC. Supplemented by reference TRBV15 and TRBJ2-7, the full variable domain reads DAMVIQNPRYQVTQFGKPVTLSCSQTLNHNVMYWYQQKSSQAPKLLFHYYDKDFNNEADTPDNFQSRRPNTSFCFLDIRSPGLGDTAMYLCATSSDRVSYEQYFGPGTRLTVT.

The rearrangement uses TRBV7-2 and TRBJ2-5; 8 bases match TRBD2. CDR3 length: 17 residues. Germline CDR1 SGHTA, CDR2 FQGNSA. V trimming: 1 base; J trimming: 5 bases; junction bases outside the gene matches: 12. The CDR3 sequence: CASSLGSLAGSRETQYF. The CDR3 coding sequence is TGTGCCAGCAGCTTAGGATCATTAGCGGGGAGCCGGGAGACCCAGTACTTC.

The rearrangement joins TRBV5-1 to TRBJ2-5; no clear D. Germline lookup yields CDR1 SGHRS and CDR2 YFSETQ. The V end lost 4 bases, the J end lost 5 bases, and 9 bases lay between the germline ends. The CDR3 has 12 amino acids. The CDR3 DNA sequence: TGCGCCAGCAGCAAGGAACGGGAGACCCAGTACTTC. It translates to CASSKERETQYF.

The J gene is TRBJ2-3, the V gene TRBV29-1, with D perhaps TRBD1 or TRBD2 (5 bases each). Per the germline V gene, CDR1 is SQVTM and CDR2 is ANQGSEA. This CDR3 contains 13 residues. Deletions cut 7 bases from V and 4 bases from J, with 15 bases between. CDR3 DNA sequence: TGCAGCGCCAAGTGGGGGTACGCAGATACGCAGTATTTT. Translated: CSAKWGYADTQYF.

This clone was detected only once. J is TRBJ2-1 and V is TRBV30, with TRBD2 matching 12 bases. This CDR3 is 13 amino acids long. The V gene's germline CDR1 is GTSNPN and CDR2 SVGIG (reference sequence). The J segment lost 8 bases and the V segment lost 3 bases, leaving 2 bases of the junction unmatched. CDR3 protein: CAWRTSGGYEQFF. The CDR3 coding sequence is TGTGCCTGGAGAACTAGCGGGGGGTATGAGCAGTTCTTC.

V usage is TRBV19 and J usage is TRBJ2-5, with D maybe TRBD2 (6 bases). This CDR3 comprises 16 residues. The germline V gene encodes CDR1 LNHDA and CDR2 SQIVND (reference sequence). Trimming stripped 5 bases from V and 4 bases from J, with 20 bases between. CDR3 region: CASSPFRGGSGETQYF. CDR3 DNA: TGTGCCAGTAGTCCTTTTCGGGGAGGATCCGGAGAGACCCAGTACTTC.